The rows below give T cell receptor beta chains drawn from one sample of a study of T cells in Graves' hyperthyroidism and ophthalmopathy. In TCRdb, the multiplex PCR reads were re-called with MiXCR into one record per CDR3 protein. The repertoire holds 500,000 to 650,000 distinct CDR3 sequences, with 12% to 15% as singletons. The sequenced sample consisted of blood. The receptors shown here come from a woman aged 40 to 50 with Graves' hyperthyroidism. The CDR3 runs from the conserved cysteine through the conserved F or W. The order of the fields is clone size, V gene, D gene, J gene, CDR3 protein, CDR3 DNA. A D gene is named only where the DNA matches it firmly. Expanded clones are given a class, and other clones once, few, many or no size at all.

size: many
V: TRBV4-1
D: -
J: TRBJ2-5
CDR3: CASSQFQRGETQYF
DNA: TGCGCCAGCAGCCAATTCCAACGGGGGGAGACCCAGTACTTC

size: few
V: TRBV7-9
D: TRBD2
J: TRBJ2-3
CDR3: CASSLVLAGLTDTQYF
DNA: TGTGCCAGCAGCTTAGTTCTAGCGGGACTCACGGATACGCAGTATTTT

size: many
V: TRBV5-1
D: -
J: TRBJ2-3
CDR3: CASSLPGDSGGTDTQYF
DNA: TGCGCCAGCAGCTTGCCGGGCGACTCAGGGGGCACAGATACGCAGTATTTT

size: -
V: TRBV7-2
D: -
J: TRBJ1-1
CDR3: CASSLGTPVARAFF
DNA: TGTGCCAGCAGCCTAGGGACACCGGTTGCCCGCGCTTTCTTT

size: many
V: TRBV28
D: -
J: TRBJ1-1
CDR3: CASSLRGNMNTEAFF
DNA: TGTGCCAGCAGTTTACGAGGGAATATGAACACTGAAGCTTTCTTT

size: few
V: TRBV6-5
D: TRBD1
J: TRBJ2-4
CDR3: CASSYSGSGTGGDFQYF
DNA: TGTGCCAGCAGTTACTCGGGATCCGGGACAGGGGGCGACTTTCAGTACTTC

size: -
V: TRBV2
D: -
J: TRBJ2-5
CDR3: CASSEALPNSPAYF
DNA: TGTGCCAGCAGTGAAGCGCTTCCAAATAGTCCGGCCTACTTC

size: -
V: TRBV10-2
D: -
J: TRBJ1-1
CDR3: CASSEPGHPETFF
DNA: TGCGCCAGCAGTGAACCGGGACACCCTGAAACTTTCTTT

size: many
V: TRBV24-1
D: TRBD2
J: TRBJ2-1
CDR3: CATSETSGSHIGNEQFF
DNA: TGTGCCACCAGTGAAACTAGCGGGAGCCATATTGGCAATGAGCAGTTCTTC

size: many
V: TRBV3-1
D: TRBD1
J: TRBJ2-3
CDR3: CASSKYSGTGVTDTQYF
DNA: TGTGCCAGCAGCAAGTATTCCGGGACAGGGGTCACAGATACGCAGTATTTT

size: many
V: TRBV7-8
D: TRBD1
J: TRBJ2-5
CDR3: CASNPTGFSETQYF
DNA: TGTGCCAGCAACCCGACAGGGTTCTCGGAGACCCAGTACTTC